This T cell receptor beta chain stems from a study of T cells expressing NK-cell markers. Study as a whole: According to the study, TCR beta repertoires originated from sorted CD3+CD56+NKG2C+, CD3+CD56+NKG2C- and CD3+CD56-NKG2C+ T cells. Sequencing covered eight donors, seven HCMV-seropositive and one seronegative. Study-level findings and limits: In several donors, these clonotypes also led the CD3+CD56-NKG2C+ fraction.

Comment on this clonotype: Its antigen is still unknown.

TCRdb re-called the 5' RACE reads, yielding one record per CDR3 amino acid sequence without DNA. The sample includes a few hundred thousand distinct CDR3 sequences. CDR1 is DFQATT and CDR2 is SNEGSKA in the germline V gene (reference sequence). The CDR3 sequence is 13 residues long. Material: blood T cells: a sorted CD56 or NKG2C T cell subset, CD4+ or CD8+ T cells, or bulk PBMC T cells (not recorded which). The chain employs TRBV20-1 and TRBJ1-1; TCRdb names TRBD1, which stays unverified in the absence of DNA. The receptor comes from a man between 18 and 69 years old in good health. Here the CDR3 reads CSANGQPRTEAFF.